This TCR beta chain is drawn from a study of regulatory T cells in long-lasting Graves disease. Study results and caveats: Persistent Graves' disease cases displayed lower TCR diversity than newly diagnosed ones. Persistent disease was associated with favored TRBV28 usage and with favored use of TRBJ1-2 and TRBJ2-5.

With iRepertoire HTBI primers and Arm-PCR of CDR3 regions, TCR beta libraries were built. TCRdb itself ran the multiplex PCR reads through MiXCR, one entry per CDR3 protein. The sample lists hundreds of thousands of distinct CDR3 sequences, 15% to 20% seen once, with around 13% in the top ten. Comment on this clonotype: The antigen is not known.

The germline V gene encodes CDR1 MNHEY and CDR2 SMNVEV (reference sequence). Losses at the gene ends were 11 bases for V and 1 base for J; bases not matched to a gene: 4. This CDR3 contains 12 residues. Regarding time point: newly diagnosed GD, antithyroid drugs for less than 3 months. The TCR library was prepared using RNA isolated from PBMCs. Approximately 9 milliliters of peripheral blood were taken and placed in EDTA tubes. This same sample was also taken into another study, of T cells in Graves' hyperthyroidism and ophthalmopathy. According to that study: Within blood appeared most thyroid clonotypes that had expanded above 0.001.

This receptor was identified in a man younger than 30 with Graves disease. The source was peripheral blood mononuclear cells (PBMCs), collected at new diagnosis, from a patient treated with antithyroid drugs. This rearrangement joins TRBV27 to TRBJ2-7, with 8 bases matching TRBD1. CDR3 region: CADDRGSYEQYF. In nucleotides, the CDR3 is TGTGCCGACGACAGGGGTTCCTACGAGCAGTACTTC.